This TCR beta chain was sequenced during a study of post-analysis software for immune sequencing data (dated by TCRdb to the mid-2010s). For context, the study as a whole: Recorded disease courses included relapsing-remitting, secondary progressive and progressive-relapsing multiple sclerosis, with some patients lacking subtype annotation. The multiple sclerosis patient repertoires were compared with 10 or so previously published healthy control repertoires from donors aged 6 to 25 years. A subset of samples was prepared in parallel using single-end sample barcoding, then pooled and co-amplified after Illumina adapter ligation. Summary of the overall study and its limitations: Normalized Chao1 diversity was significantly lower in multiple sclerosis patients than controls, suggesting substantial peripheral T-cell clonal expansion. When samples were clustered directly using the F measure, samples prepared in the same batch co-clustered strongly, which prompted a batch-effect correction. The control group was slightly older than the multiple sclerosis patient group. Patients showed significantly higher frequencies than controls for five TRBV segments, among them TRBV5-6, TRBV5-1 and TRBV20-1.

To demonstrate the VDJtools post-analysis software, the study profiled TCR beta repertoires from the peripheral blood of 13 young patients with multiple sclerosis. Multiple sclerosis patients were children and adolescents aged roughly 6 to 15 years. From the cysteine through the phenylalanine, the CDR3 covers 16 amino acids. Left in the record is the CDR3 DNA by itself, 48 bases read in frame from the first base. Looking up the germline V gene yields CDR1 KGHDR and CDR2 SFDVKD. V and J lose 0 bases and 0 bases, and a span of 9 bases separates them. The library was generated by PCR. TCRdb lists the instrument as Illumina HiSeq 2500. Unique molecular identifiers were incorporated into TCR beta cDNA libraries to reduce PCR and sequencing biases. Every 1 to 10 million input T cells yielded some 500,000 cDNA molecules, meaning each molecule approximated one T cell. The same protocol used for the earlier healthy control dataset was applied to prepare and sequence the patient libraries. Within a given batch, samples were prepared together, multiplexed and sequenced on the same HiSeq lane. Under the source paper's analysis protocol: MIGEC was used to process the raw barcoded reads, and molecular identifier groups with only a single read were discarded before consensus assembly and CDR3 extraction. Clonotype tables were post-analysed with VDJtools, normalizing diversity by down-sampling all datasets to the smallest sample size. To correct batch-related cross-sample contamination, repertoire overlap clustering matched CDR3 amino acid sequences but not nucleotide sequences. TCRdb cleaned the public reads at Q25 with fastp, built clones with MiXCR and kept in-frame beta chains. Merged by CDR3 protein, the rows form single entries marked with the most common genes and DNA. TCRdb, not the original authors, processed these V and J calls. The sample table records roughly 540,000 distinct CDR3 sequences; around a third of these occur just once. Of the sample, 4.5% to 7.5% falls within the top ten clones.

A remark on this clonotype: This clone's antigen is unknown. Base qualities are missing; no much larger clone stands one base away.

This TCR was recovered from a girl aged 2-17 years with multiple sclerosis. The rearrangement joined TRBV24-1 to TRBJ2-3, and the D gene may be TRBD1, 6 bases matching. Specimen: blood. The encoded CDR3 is CATSDLQGLSTDTQYF. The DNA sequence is TGTGCCACCAGTGATTTGCAGGGGCTAAGCACAGATACGCAGTATTTT.